This T cell receptor beta chain was identified during a study of PD-1 blockade in classical Hodgkin lymphoma. This CDR3 is 15 amino acids long. Germline CDR1 reads MNHNY; CDR2 reads SVGAGI (reference sequence). Trimming at V came to 2 bases and at J to 6 bases, leaving 4 bases not matched to a gene. TCRdb keeps only in-frame clones here, not all; method: immunoSEQ multiplex PCR. This sample has 15,000 or so clones; roughly 90% occur once, and the top ten carry 0.51%. Time point meaning: newly diagnosed, previously untreated cHL patient sample. Starting with thawed PBMCs, CD4+ T cells were purified by magnetic negative selection.

The rearrangement uses TRBV6-6 and TRBJ2-1; TRBD2 agrees at 10 bases. The sequenced sample consisted of CD4+ T cells from blood. This sequence was found in a human donor with classical Hodgkin lymphoma. The CDR3 nucleotides are TGTGCCAGCAGTTACGGGGCTAGCGGGGGCAATGAGCAGTTCTTC. It specifies CASSYGASGGNEQFF.